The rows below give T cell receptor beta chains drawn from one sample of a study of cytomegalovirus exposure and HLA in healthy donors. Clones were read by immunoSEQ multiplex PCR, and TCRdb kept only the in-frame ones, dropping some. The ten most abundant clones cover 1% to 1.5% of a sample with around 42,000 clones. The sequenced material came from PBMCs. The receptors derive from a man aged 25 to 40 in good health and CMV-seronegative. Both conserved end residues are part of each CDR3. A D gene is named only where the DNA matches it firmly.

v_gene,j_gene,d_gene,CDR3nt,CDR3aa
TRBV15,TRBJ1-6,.,TGTGCCACCAGCAGAGATCCACCGGGACTTTCACCCCTCCACTTT,CATSRDPPGLSPLHF
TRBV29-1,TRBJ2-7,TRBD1,TGCAGCGTTAACAGGGGCACCTACGAGCAGTACTTC,CSVNRGTYEQYF
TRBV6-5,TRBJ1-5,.,TGTGCCAGCAGCCCTATGACTGGGCCCCAGCATTTT,CASSPMTGPQHF
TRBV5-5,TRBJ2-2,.,TGTGCCAGCTGGCGGGGCCCGAACACCGGGGAGCTGTTTTTT,CASWRGPNTGELFF
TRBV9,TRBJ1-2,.,TGTGCCAGCAGCGCCGCCGGCGGGGTGAACTATGGCTACACCTTC,CASSAAGGVNYGYTF
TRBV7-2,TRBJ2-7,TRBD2,TGTGCCAGCAGCTTAGGACTAGCGGGAGACAACGAGCAGTACTTC,CASSLGLAGDNEQYF
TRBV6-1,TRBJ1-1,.,TGTGCCAGCAGTGAACGAGGGAGCACTGAAGCTTTCTTT,CASSERGSTEAFF
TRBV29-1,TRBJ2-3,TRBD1,TGCAGCGTCAGACAGGGTAGTACAGATACGCAGTATTTT,CSVRQGSTDTQYF
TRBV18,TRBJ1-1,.,TGTGCCAGCTCACGCGACACTGAAGCTTTCTTT,CASSRDTEAFF
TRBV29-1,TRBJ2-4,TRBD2,TGCAGCGTCTCGTGGGGGCCTAGCGGGAGTAGGAACATTCAGTACTTC,CSVSWGPSGSRNIQYF
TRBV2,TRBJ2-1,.,TGTGCCAGCAAGCGGGTCCTCTACAATGAGCAGTTCTTC,CASKRVLYNEQFF
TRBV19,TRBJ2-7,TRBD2,TGTGCCAGTAGAAGGGCTAGCGGATCCTACGAGCAGTACTTC,CASRRASGSYEQYF
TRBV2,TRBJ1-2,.,TGTGCCAGCAGTGTCGACCTAGCGGGTGGCTACACCTTC,CASSVDLAGGYTF
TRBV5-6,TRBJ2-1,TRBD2,TGTGCCAGCAGCAGCAGCGGGAGTTTTTTGCAGTTCTTC,CASSSSGSFLQFF
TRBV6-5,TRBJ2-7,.,TGTGCCAGCAAAGGGGTTCCGCAGTTTTACGAGCAGTACTTC,CASKGVPQFYEQYF
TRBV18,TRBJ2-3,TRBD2,TGTGCCAGCTCACCACCCCTAGCGGGAGATCAGACGCAGTATTTT,CASSPPLAGDQTQYF
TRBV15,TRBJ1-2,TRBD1,TGTGCCACCAGCAGAGATAAGGGGGCGCCTATAGGCTACACCTTC,CATSRDKGAPIGYTF
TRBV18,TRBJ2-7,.,TGTGCCAGCTCACCTACCCTACTAGTTAGCGAGCAGTACTTC,CASSPTLLVSEQYF
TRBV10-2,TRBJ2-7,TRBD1,TGCGCCAGCAGAAGCGACAGGGGGCCCCACGAGCAGTACTTC,CASRSDRGPHEQYF
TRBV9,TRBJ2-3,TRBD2,TGTGCCAGCAGCGTAGGGGGCGGGAGGGCACACACAGATACGCAGTATTTT,CASSVGGGRAHTDTQYF
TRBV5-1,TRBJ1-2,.,TGCGCCAGCAGCCTTCTGGGGACAATTTCTAACTATGGCTACACCTTC,CASSLLGTISNYGYTF
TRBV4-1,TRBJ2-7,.,TGCGCCAGCAGCCATGGACTTCCCTACGAGCAGTACTTC,CASSHGLPYEQYF
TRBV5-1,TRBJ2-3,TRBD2,TGCGCCAGCAGCTACCCTCCCGGACTAGCAGATACGCAGTATTTT,CASSYPPGLADTQYF
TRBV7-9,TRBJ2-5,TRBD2,TGTGCCAGTCTAACAGGAGGCGATTCTAGCGGTTTAGGGGAGACCCAGTACTTC,CASLTGGDSSGLGETQYF
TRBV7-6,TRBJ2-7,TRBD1,TGTGCCAGCAGCACACTGACAGGGAATATCCACGAGCAGTACTTC,CASSTLTGNIHEQYF
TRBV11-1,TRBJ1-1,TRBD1,TGTGCCAGCAGCGAGGGGGACAGGGACACTGAAGCTTTCTTT,CASSEGDRDTEAFF